The T cell receptor beta chain under discussion was sequenced for a study of cytomegalovirus exposure and HLA in healthy donors. Study outcomes and limitations: 164 TCR beta chains were listed as cytomegalovirus-associated. A missense variant in DCLRE1C was later tied to TCR beta V- and J-gene trimming. According to an earlier analysis, most TCR beta V segments yielded productive rearrangements about 87% or about 30% of the time.

Comment on this clone: Its antigen is unknown.

This CDR3 contains 16 residues. Germline V gene data show CDR1 as SGHRS and CDR2 as YFSETQ. V was pared by 1 base and J by 3 bases, with 17 bases between. With 60 Vbeta and 13 Jbeta primers, the PCR was carried out. The assay was immunoSEQ multiplex PCR, and TCRdb's table has in-frame clones only and misses some. The sample lists around 110,000 clones, over 8% seen once, with less than 4% in the top ten. What was sequenced was PBMCs. This chain joins TRBV5-1 and TRBJ2-7; a possible D gene is TRBD1 (5 bases). This receptor was obtained from a man aged 25 to 45 in good health and CMV-seronegative. This CDR3 reads CASSLNFGKGHYEQYF. CDR3 in DNA: TGCGCCAGCAGCTTGAATTTTGGGAAAGGACACTACGAGCAGTACTTC.